The 6 T cell receptor beta chains below were found in one sample sequenced in a study of CD8 T cells in Susac syndrome. With random hexamers, roughly 0.45 to 1 ug RNA was reverse transcribed. MiXCR was run by TCRdb on the immunoSEQ multiplex PCR reads, yielding one entry per CDR3 protein. Of about 240,000 distinct CDR3 sequences listed, 90% to 96% were seen once; the top ten hold approximately 0.1%. The sequenced sample consisted of CD4+ T cells from PBMCs. The receptor set was obtained from a human donor with Susac syndrome.

The chain joins TRBV5-1 to TRBJ2-1, with 7 bases lining up with TRBD1. The CDR3 has 13 amino acids. Trimming removed 2 bases from V and 6 bases from J; junction bases left unmatched: 2. Germline V gives CDR1 SGHRS, CDR2 YFSETQ. CDR3 coding DNA: TGCGCCAGCAGCTTTCAGGGGGTCAATGAGCAGTTCTTC. Amino acids: CASSFQGVNEQFF.

This rearrangement joins TRBV20-1 to TRBJ1-3, with TRBD1 as a possible D gene (5 bases). Trimming took 1 base from V and 8 from J, leaving 6 bases between them. The CDR3 contains 11 residues. CDR1 and CDR2 (germline): DFQATT, SNEGSKA (reference sequence). CDR3 sequence reads: CSARVGDTIYF. The CDR3 bases are TGCAGTGCTAGAGTGGGGGACACCATATATTTT.

The chain recombines TRBV20-1 with TRBJ1-2; perhaps TRBD1 as D (6 bases). The germline gives CDR1 DFQATT, CDR2 SNEGSKA (reference sequence). Trimming took off 3 bases at V and 10 bases at J, with 21 bases between the two ends. The CDR3 length is 14 residues. For the CDR3, the DNA is TGCAGTGCTAGTAACCGACAGGTCCAAAAGCTCTACACCTTC. Translating it yields CSASNRQVQKLYTF.

V usage is TRBV4-1 and J usage is TRBJ2-7, with 12 bases aligning to TRBD2. CDR3 length equals 20 residues. CDR1 MGHRA and CDR2 YSYEKL come from the germline V gene. The trim removed 4 bases at V and 2 bases at J, leaving 18 bases unmatched. CDR3 in amino acids: CASSPIPRQTSGRSAYEQYF. Here the CDR3 DNA reads TGCGCCAGCAGCCCGATCCCCCGTCAGACTAGCGGGAGATCAGCCTACGAGCAGTACTTC.

The V gene is TRBV20-1, the J gene TRBJ1-4; perhaps TRBD1 as D (6 bases). The germline gives CDR1 DFQATT, CDR2 SNEGSKA (reference sequence). CDR3 length: 14 amino acids. The V end lost 4 bases, the J end lost 5 bases, and 14 bases lay between the germline ends. CDR3 DNA: TGCAGTGCTACGAAGCCCCAGGGGAATGAAAAACTGTTTTTT. It specifies CSATKPQGNEKLFF.

This chain links TRBV6-2 or TRBV6-3 with TRBJ2-7, with TRBD2 matching 14 bases. Germline CDR1 and CDR2: MNHEY and SVGEGT. After removal of 2 bases from V and 5 bases from J, the junction contained 5 bases not matched to a gene. The CDR3 sequence is 16 residues long. Here the CDR3 reads CASSYPGLAGGHEQYF. The CDR3 nucleotides read TGTGCCAGCAGTTACCCCGGACTAGCGGGAGGCCACGAGCAGTACTTC.